The text below deals with one TCR beta chain. Its antigen is unknown. The CDR3 contains 16 residues. Germline CDR1 reads SGHRS; CDR2 reads YFSETQ. V gave up 0 bases and J gave up 3 bases, with 14 bases separating them. The data stem from a study of shared clonotypes between healthy human individuals. About the research overall: In total, the donors were a couple of women and a few men aged 18 to 49. Regarding the study as a whole: When compared with the clonotypes that were shared by all four sorted-subset donors, the non-shared clonotypes turned out to have lower generation probabilities. Larger estimated richness was generally seen in naive subsets than in memory subsets.

Sequencing was at deep level. Sequenced by immunoSEQ multiplex PCR; TCRdb stores in-frame clones only, minus some. The top ten clones hold over 1.5% of a sample with around 750,000 clones, approximately 74% of them seen once. This rearrangement joins TRBV5-1 to TRBJ2-3, with a tentative D call TRBD2 (7 bases). The receptor was isolated from a woman aged 25 to 39 in good health. The sample consisted of memory CD4+ T cells sorted from blood. Documented subset: CD45RA-negative fraction. The CDR3 nucleotides are TGCGCCAGCAGCTTGGGGCCAGCGGGACAAACAGATACGCAGTATTTT. This sequence encodes CASSLGPAGQTDTQYF.